This TCR beta chain was identified during a study of T cell clones after liver transplantation. This CDR3 comprises 16 residues. In germline, CDR1 is MGHRA, CDR2 YSYEKL. V was cut by 3 bases and J by 0 bases, with 12 bases left in between. TCRdb's copy holds only in-frame clones and misses some; the assay was immunoSEQ multiplex PCR. The sample contains about 15,000 clones, about 93% of which appear only once. Comments on this clone: The target antigen is unknown.

Findings and caveats of the study: In most of the 8 subjects, circulating graft-donor-reactive CD4 TCRbeta sequences fell significantly after transplant.

This material consisted of CD8+ T cells from blood, taken before liver transplant. The origin of this receptor is a human donor who received a liver transplant. J is TRBJ1-3 and V is TRBV4-1; D is unresolved. The CDR3 sequence: CASSQLSVGSGNTIYF. CDR3 nucleotides: TGCGCCAGCAGCCAGCTGTCGGTCGGCTCTGGAAACACCATATATTTT.